The rows below give T cell receptor beta chains drawn from one sample of a study of blood T cell repertoires in COVID-19. Sequencing used immunoSEQ multiplex PCR; TCRdb keeps in-frame clones, though not all of them. This table has 260,000 or so clones, 65% to 90% appearing once. Material: PBMCs or T cells enriched from blood (not recorded which). These TCRs come from a man between 18 and 29 years old who had recovered from COVID-19. Both conserved end residues are part of each CDR3. The D gene is left open where the match is weak. Where a row states a size, it is once, few, many or the class of an expanded clone; other rows omit it.

NA,TRBD1,TRBJ2-2,TRBV28,TGTGCCAGCACCACGACAGGGGGCACCGGGGAGCTGTTTTTT,CASTTTGGTGELFF
NA,TRBD2,TRBJ2-3,TRBV11-3,TGTGCCAGCAGCTCCGGGGCGGGGGGCAGAGATACGCAGTATTTT,CASSSGAGGRDTQYF
NA,TRBD2,TRBJ2-1,TRBV7-3,TGTGCCAGCAGCTTAGCGGGAGGGCGCTACAATGAGCAGTTCTTC,CASSLAGGRYNEQFF
NA,NA,TRBJ2-3,TRBV30,TGTGCCTGGAGTGTACTCCCAAGCGGGTCTTCAGATACGCAGTATTTT,CAWSVLPSGSSDTQYF
many,NA,TRBJ2-1,TRBV20-1,TGCAGTGCTAGCGACAATGAGCAGTTCTTC,CSASDNEQFF
once,TRBD2,TRBJ2-1,TRBV15,TGTGCCACCAGCTTGGGACTAGCGGAATTCAATGAGCAGTTCTTC,CATSLGLAEFNEQFF
NA,NA,TRBJ1-4,TRBV3-1/TRBV3-2,TGTGCCAGCAGCCAAGATCCGAATGAAAAACTGTTTTTT,CASSQDPNEKLFF
NA,NA,TRBJ1-4,TRBV27,TGTGCCAGCAGTTCCGGAACAGGGAGGGTAGGGGAAAAACTGTTTTTT,CASSSGTGRVGEKLFF
NA,TRBD1,TRBJ2-7,TRBV3-1/TRBV3-2,TGTGCCAGCAGCCAACCGGGACAGGGGCGGCACGAGCAGTACTTC,CASSQPGQGRHEQYF
NA,TRBD1,TRBJ1-1,TRBV18,TGTGCCAGCTCGGACCAACAGGGGGCCGTGACTGAAGCTTTCTTT,CASSDQQGAVTEAFF
NA,NA,TRBJ2-1,TRBV11-2,TGTGCCAGCAGCTTAGTTATTTTGAGCTCCTACAATGAGCAGTTCTTC,CASSLVILSSYNEQFF
NA,NA,TRBJ1-1,TRBV7-9,TGTGCCAGCAGCTCCGAGTTCAAGAACACTGAAGCTTTCTTT,CASSSEFKNTEAFF
NA,NA,TRBJ1-1,TRBV11-2,TGTGCCAGCAGCTTAAGATCTCCAGGGTACACTGAAGCTTTCTTT,CASSLRSPGYTEAFF
NA,TRBD1,TRBJ2-7,TRBV19,TGTGCCAGTAGTGAGATGGGACAGCCCCCGTCCTACGAGCAGTACTTC,CASSEMGQPPSYEQYF
once,TRBD1,TRBJ2-3,TRBV14,TGTGCCAGCACTTCGACAGGGGGATTAGATACGCAGTATTTT,CASTSTGGLDTQYF
few,NA,TRBJ1-4,TRBV5-1,TGCGCCAGCAGCTTGGGACTGGTTAATGAAAAACTGTTTTTT,CASSLGLVNEKLFF
NA,TRBD2,TRBJ2-7,TRBV5-6,TGTGCCAGCAGCTTGATGGCGGGAGCGGACGAGCAGTACTTC,CASSLMAGADEQYF
NA,TRBD1,TRBJ1-2,TRBV30,TGTGCCTGGAGCACAGGGGGGCACTATGGCTACACCTTC,CAWSTGGHYGYTF
many,NA,TRBJ2-7,TRBV5-5,TGTGCCAGCAGCTTGCAGTATGCCCAGGACGAGCAGTACTTC,CASSLQYAQDEQYF
NA,NA,TRBJ1-1,TRBV7-9,TGTGCCAGCAGCGGGGGACTCCGAAGGAACACTGAAGCTTTCTTT,CASSGGLRRNTEAFF
NA,TRBD2,TRBJ2-3,TRBV30,TGTGCCTGGTCTAGCGGGAGATATGGTACGCAGTATTTT,CAWSSGRYGTQYF
NA,NA,TRBJ1-2,TRBV30,TGTGCCTGGGGACCGAACTATGGCTACACCTTC,CAWGPNYGYTF
NA,TRBD1,TRBJ2-2,TRBV3-1/TRBV3-2,TGTGCCAGCAGCCTCGGACAGGGGACCGGGGAGCTGTTTTTT,CASSLGQGTGELFF
NA,TRBD1,TRBJ1-2,TRBV18,TGTGCCAGCTCACCCGGGACAGATTATGGCTACACCTTC,CASSPGTDYGYTF
NA,NA,TRBJ2-3,TRBV11-3,TGTGCCAGCAGCTTAGAGATTCTAGCAGATACGCAGTATTTT,CASSLEILADTQYF
NA,TRBD1,TRBJ2-7,TRBV2,TGTGCCAGCAGTGACAGGGGGCTCGAGCAGTACTTC,CASSDRGLEQYF
NA,NA,TRBJ2-7,TRBV6-2/TRBV6-3,TGTGCCAGCAGTTACTCGCCGCCGGAGACCTACGAGCAGTACTTC,CASSYSPPETYEQYF
NA,NA,TRBJ1-1,TRBV7-9,TGTGCCAGCAGTCTCCAGGGTGACACTGAAGCTTTCTTT,CASSLQGDTEAFF
NA,NA,TRBJ2-3,TRBV9,TGTGCCAGCAGCGCCCAAGTAGGGGGAGTTGCAGGTACGCAGTATTTT,CASSAQVGGVAGTQYF
once,TRBD2,TRBJ2-3,TRBV7-2,TGTGCCAGCAGCCGTCAATCTGGTGGCGGGAGTTTGGGCACAGATACGCAGTATTTT,CASSRQSGGGSLGTDTQYF
NA,NA,TRBJ2-2,TRBV5-6,TGTGCCAGCAGCTGGACTAACACCGGGGAGCTGTTTTTT,CASSWTNTGELFF
NA,NA,TRBJ2-1,TRBV14,TGTGCCAGCAGCCAATGGGGCGGGGGCGCAAAAATTAGCTCCTACAATGAGCAGTTCTTC,CASSQWGGGAKISSYNEQFF
NA,TRBD1,TRBJ1-2,TRBV10-3,TGTGCCATCACCCAGGGGGCTGGTAACTATGGCTACACCTTC,CAITQGAGNYGYTF
NA,TRBD2,TRBJ2-7,TRBV5-1,TGCGCCAGCAGCGTTCCGGGACTAGCGGATGGCGAGCAGTACTTC,CASSVPGLADGEQYF
NA,NA,TRBJ1-2,TRBV11-2,TGTGCCAGCAGCTCGACCACAGGGTGGTTGTTGGATGGCTACACCTTC,CASSSTTGWLLDGYTF
NA,NA,TRBJ2-5,TRBV7-2,TGTGCCAGCAGCTTGACACAAGAGACCCAGTACTTC,CASSLTQETQYF
NA,TRBD2,TRBJ2-1,TRBV24-1,TGTGCCACCAGTGATCGAGGGACTAGCGGGGCGGCGGAGCAGTTCTTC,CATSDRGTSGAAEQFF
NA,NA,TRBJ1-1,TRBV9,TGTGCCAGCACCGCGGGTCCGCTTGCTGAAGCTTTCTTT,CASTAGPLAEAFF
NA,TRBD2,TRBJ2-5,TRBV14,TGTGCCAGCAGCCAGGGGAGGGTCTATCAAGAGACCCAGTACTTC,CASSQGRVYQETQYF
NA,TRBD1,TRBJ2-7,TRBV25-1,TGTGCCAGCAGTCTGACAGGGTTCTCCTACGAGCAGTACTTC,CASSLTGFSYEQYF
NA,NA,TRBJ2-1,TRBV27,TGTGCCAGCAGTTTAGGGGCCCAGAATGAGCAGTTCTTC,CASSLGAQNEQFF
NA,NA,TRBJ1-3,TRBV11-2,TGTGCCAGCAGAGGCGGAGGGAGGTCTGGAAACACCATATATTTT,CASRGGGRSGNTIYF
NA,TRBD1,TRBJ1-2,TRBV5-6,TGTGCCAGCAGCTTGGCCGCCTACTCCGGGACAGGGGGGGGCTACACCTTC,CASSLAAYSGTGGGYTF
NA,NA,TRBJ2-1,TRBV5-1,TGCGCCAGCAGCTTGGGGGCAGGGATGCGCAATGAGCAGTTCTTC,CASSLGAGMRNEQFF
NA,TRBD1,TRBJ1-5,TRBV2,TGTGCCAGCAGTGAACAGGGGGCATTTCAGCCCCAGCATTTT,CASSEQGAFQPQHF
NA,TRBD1,TRBJ1-6,TRBV28,TGTGCCAGCAGTTCCACCACCGGGACAGGGACTCATTCACCCCTCCACTTT,CASSSTTGTGTHSPLHF
few,NA,TRBJ1-1,TRBV3-1/TRBV3-2,TGTGCCAGCAGCCAAGGGGTCACTACAAACACTGAAGCTTTCTTT,CASSQGVTTNTEAFF
NA,TRBD2,TRBJ2-1,TRBV11-3,TGTGCCAGCAGCTTAGCGGGGGGTGGGTACAATGAGCAGTTCTTC,CASSLAGGGYNEQFF